These 16 T cell receptor beta chains originate from one sample sequenced in a study of Ad26.COV2.S vaccination and SARS-CoV-2 variants. Treatment: 19 received Ad26.COV2.S at low or high dose, single or two shots; a few received placebo; per-sample allocation not given. Following the first vaccine or placebo injection, samples were taken on day 63. The table came from immunoSEQ multiplex PCR; TCRdb's copy has only in-frame clones and leaves some out. The table records some 640,000 clones, roughly 90% of them present only once. The material was peripheral blood, obtained in a trial of Ad26.COV2.S vaccine versus placebo. The receptors stem from a person aged 18-65 years who received the Ad26.COV2.S COVID-19 vaccine or a placebo.

This chain connects TRBV27 to TRBJ2-1; TRBD2 matches at 8 bases. J lost 7 bases, V lost 8 bases, and 13 bases had no gene match. Germline CDR1 reads MNHEY; CDR2 reads SMNVEV (reference sequence). The CDR3 has 15 amino acids. The CDR3 DNA reads TGTGCCAGCGTTAGGGGCGGGGGGTTCTATAATGAGCAGTTCTTC. Its protein is CASVRGGGFYNEQFF.

The chain links TRBV28 to TRBJ2-7; TRBD2 matches 7 bases. CDR3 length equals 15 residues. Germline-derived CDR1 and CDR2 are MDHEN and SYDVKM. The V gene end was trimmed by 6 bases and the J gene end by 0 bases; junction bases not matched to a gene: 8. The CDR3: CASRGSSGNSYEQYF. CDR3 in DNA: TGTGCCAGCAGGGGGAGCAGCGGGAACTCCTACGAGCAGTACTTC.

V is TRBV6-6 and J is TRBJ1-5, with D perhaps matching TRBD1 (6 bases). CDR1 and CDR2 (germline): MNHNY, SVGAGI (reference sequence). V was pared by 5 bases and J by 4 bases, with 15 bases between. The CDR3 has 15 amino acids. CDR3 coding DNA: TGTGCCAGCAGTAATTTGGACAGACCAAATCAGCCCCAGCATTTT. This sequence encodes CASSNLDRPNQPQHF.

The V and J genes are TRBV27 and TRBJ2-7, with D perhaps matching TRBD1 (9 bases). V was pared by 5 bases and J by 6 bases, with 20 bases between. Germline V gene lookup returns CDR1 MNHEY and CDR2 SMNVEV (reference sequence). This CDR3 spans 15 amino acids. The CDR3 DNA reads TGTGCCAGCAGTCCCCCCGGGACAGGGACTAGCGAGCAGTACTTC. Amino acid sequence: CASSPPGTGTSEQYF.

The genes are TRBV30 and TRBJ2-5; D might be TRBD2 (5 bases). In germline, CDR1 is GTSNPN, CDR2 SVGIG (reference sequence). Trimming stripped 3 bases from V and 1 base from J, with 21 bases between. The CDR3 consists of 17 residues. The CDR3 DNA reads TGTGCCTGGAGCTCTGGACTCTTCACCATAGCCCAAGAGACCCAGTACTTC. Its protein is CAWSSGLFTIAQETQYF.

The V call is TRBV5-6, the J call TRBJ2-1; 9 bases agree with TRBD2. From germline, CDR1 is SGHDT and CDR2 YYEEEE. The CDR3 runs 15 residues. V was pared by 3 bases and J by 6 bases, with 7 bases of the junction left unmatched. The CDR3 is CASSSLGLAINEQFF. In nucleotides, the CDR3 is TGTGCCAGCAGCTCCCTAGGACTAGCGATCAATGAGCAGTTCTTC.

The chain has TRBV7-2 and TRBJ1-1; 9 bases are shared with TRBD1. After removal of 2 bases from V and 7 bases from J, the junction contained 5 bases not matched to a gene. The CDR3 runs 14 residues. CDR1 SGHTA and CDR2 FQGNSA come from the germline V gene. The CDR3 reads CASSLTGTGIEAFF. CDR3 in DNA: TGTGCCAGCAGCTTAACCGGGACAGGGATTGAAGCTTTCTTT. The variable domain in full, with the rest retrieved from reference TRBV7-2 and TRBJ1-1, is GAGVSQSPSNKVTEKGKDVELRCDPISGHTALYWYRQSLGQGLEFLIYFQGNSAPDKSGLPSDRFSAERTGGSVSTLTIQRTQQEDSAVYLCASSLTGTGIEAFFGQGTRLTVV.

The rearrangement uses TRBV20-1 and TRBJ1-1, with D unresolved. Germline CDR1 DFQATT, CDR2 SNEGSKA (reference sequence). Trimming removed 3 bases from V and 4 bases from J, with 9 bases in between. The CDR3 length is 12 residues. Written as DNA, the CDR3 is TGCAGTGCTAGTTACGGGCCCACTGAAGCTTTCTTT. It is translated as CSASYGPTEAFF.

The chain employs TRBV3-1 (or the pseudogene TRBV3-2) and TRBJ2-1, with 10 positions matching TRBD2. Trimming took 4 bases from V and 8 from J; bases not matched to a gene: 5. CDR1 is LGHDT, CDR2 YNNKEL, per germline (reference sequence). The CDR3 runs 14 residues. The CDR3 loop reads CASSPSGRTDEQFF. DNA of the CDR3: TGTGCCAGCAGCCCTAGCGGGAGAACGGATGAGCAGTTCTTC.

The chain uses TRBV18 and TRBJ2-7; a weak D match, TRBD1 (6 bases). The CDR3 extends over 15 amino acids. Germline lookup yields CDR1 KGHSH and CDR2 LQKENI. V was trimmed by 2 bases and J by 2 bases, leaving 13 bases between them. CDR3 in amino acids: CASSPGQPGAYEQYF. CDR3 nucleotide sequence: TGTGCCAGCTCACCAGGACAGCCTGGGGCCTACGAGCAGTACTTC. Combining the CDR3 with reference TRBV18 and TRBJ2-7 gives the whole variable domain NAGVMQNPRHLVRRRGQEARLRCSPMKGHSHVYWYRQLPEEGLKFMVYLQKENIIDESGMPKERFSAEFPKEGPSILRIQQVVRGDSAAYFCASSPGQPGAYEQYFGPGTRLTVT.

The chain employs TRBV19 and TRBJ2-7, with D tentatively TRBD2 (5 bases). Trimming took off 2 bases at V and 7 bases at J, with 18 bases between the two ends. Germline-derived CDR1 and CDR2 are LNHDA and SQIVND (reference sequence). The CDR3 has 15 amino acids. The CDR3 nucleotides are TGTGCCAGTAGTATAATCGGTACTAGTGTTGGTGAGCAGTACTTC. Amino acid sequence: CASSIIGTSVGEQYF.

The chain recombines TRBV5-1 with TRBJ1-2, with a weak D call TRBD1 (6 bases). The germline V and J ends were trimmed by 4 bases and 4 bases, with 14 bases remaining between them. CDR3 length equals 14 residues. Germline V lookup: CDR1 SGHRS, CDR2 YFSETQ. The CDR3 DNA reads TGCGCCAGCAGCCCAAGACAGGAAGGCTATGGCTACACCTTC. Protein sequence: CASSPRQEGYGYTF.

The genes are TRBV9 and TRBJ2-1; 7 bases map to TRBD2. CDR3 length: 18 residues. V lost 0 bases and J lost 2; bases outside the gene matches: 11. Germline loops: CDR1 SGDLS, CDR2 YYNGEE. The CDR3 DNA is TGTGCCAGCAGCGTAGGCGTCCCTAGCGGACCCCCCTACAATGAGCAGTTCTTC. Translating gives CASSVGVPSGPPYNEQFF.

This clone was detected once. The chain employs TRBV5-1 and TRBJ2-5; 12 nucleotides line up with TRBD1. The V gene end was trimmed by 4 bases and the J gene end by 5 bases; junction bases not matched to a gene: 9. The CDR3 is 16 amino acids. Germline V gene sequence: CDR1 SGHRS, CDR2 YFSETQ. The CDR3 loop is CASSLPGQGARETQYF. CDR3 coding DNA: TGCGCCAGCAGCCTACCGGGACAGGGGGCGCGGGAGACCCAGTACTTC.

CDR3 coding DNA: TGTGCCAGCAGCGTAGGCGTAGGCGTAGCGGATGAAAAACTGTTTTTT. As protein: CASSVGVGVADEKLFF. The V call is TRBV9, the J call TRBJ1-4, with no clear D. This CDR3 comprises 16 residues. The V gene's germline CDR1 is SGDLS and CDR2 YYNGEE. The V and J ends lost 0 bases and 6 bases respectively, with 15 bases between them. The complete variable domain, with remaining parts taken from reference TRBV9 and TRBJ1-4, reads DSGVTQTPKHLITATGQRVTLRCSPRSGDLSVYWYQQSLDQGLQFLIQYYNGEERAKGNILERFSAQQFPDLHSELNLSSLELGDSALYFCASSVGVGVADEKLFFGSGTQLSVL.

This chain uses TRBV12-3 or TRBV12-4 with TRBJ2-1, with 7 bases lining up with TRBD2. The V gene end was trimmed by 6 bases and the J gene end by 9 bases; junction bases not matched to a gene: 8. There are 13 residues in the CDR3. The CDR3 bases are TGTGCCAGCAGCTCCACTAGCGCCGGTGAGCAGTTCTTC. It translates to CASSSTSAGEQFF.